This T cell receptor (beta chain) is from a study of T cell clonality in common variable immunodeficiency. Study findings and constraints: CVID subjects shared fewer TCRbeta clones than healthy controls did. In common variable immunodeficiency, TCR beta chains reportedly carried fewer deletions and N-nucleotide insertions. TCRbeta clonality was increased in CVID versus healthy controls.

CVID and control samples used equivalent genomic DNA input. TCRdb keeps only in-frame clones here, not all; method: immunoSEQ multiplex PCR. The sample has around 52,000 clones, none seen only once. Ten or more counts support this clone. Its matching antigen is unknown. The CDR3 goes on 3 residues after the read ends, and that part is filled in from the germline J gene. V was cut by 5 bases and J by 2 bases, with 6 bases left in between. The CDR3 covers 12 residues. CDR1 and CDR2 from the germline V gene are SGHTA and FQGNSA. The receptor comes from a person between 18 and 75 years old in good health. V and J are TRBV7-2 and TRBJ1-2; unclear D gene. Sequencing used peripheral blood mononuclear cells. CDR3: CASSLPNYGYTF. CDR3 bases read: TGTGCCAGCAGCCTACCCAACTATGGC.